Below, 18 T cell receptor beta chains from the same sample are listed, as sequenced in a study of T cells after posttransplantation cyclophosphamide. Repertoires were generated with immunoSEQ multiplex PCR, while TCRdb's copy carries only in-frame clones and drops some. This sample comprises 15,000 to 20,000 clones, none seen once only. A marrow graft followed busulfan-fludarabine conditioning, with cyclophosphamide on days +3 and +4. This sample comprised PBMCs, obtained after allogeneic stem cell transplant with posttransplant cyclophosphamide. The receptors were gathered from a female patient aged 30 to 40 who received an allogeneic stem cell transplant from a related donor, was CMV-positive, and had no GVHD. The T cells may come from the graft donor.

There are many counts of this clone. CDR3 nucleotides: TGCAGCGTGGCCGGACAGGGGGCCCCAGATACGCAGTATTTT. It codes for CSVAGQGAPDTQYF. The V call is TRBV29-1, the J call TRBJ2-3; the match to TRBD1 covers 11 bases. The germline V gene has CDR1 SQVTM and CDR2 ANQGSEA. V was pared by 6 bases and J by 4 bases, with 6 bases of the junction left unmatched. The CDR3 spans 14 residues.

This clone was seen repeatedly, ten times or more. The chain joins TRBV19 to TRBJ2-1; 8 nucleotides align to TRBD1. Germline CDR1 reads LNHDA; CDR2 reads SQIVND (reference sequence). This CDR3 comprises 15 residues. Unmatched junction bases numbered 3, after V lost 0 bases and J lost 5 bases. CDR3 nucleotides: TGTGCCAGTAGTATAGATAGGACAGGGCACAATGAGCAGTTCTTC. Its translation is CASSIDRTGHNEQFF.

This clone has ten or more counts. V usage is TRBV27 and J usage is TRBJ2-1, with TRBD2 matching 10 bases. There are 16 residues in the CDR3. With 6 bases clipped from V and 7 bases from J, the junction kept 12 bases outside the gene matches. From germline, CDR1 is MNHEY and CDR2 SMNVEV (reference sequence). The CDR3 bases are TGTGCCAGCAGATATTCCGGGACTAGCGCGAGAAATGAGCAGTTCTTC. It translates to CASRYSGTSARNEQFF.

This clone came up many times. This chain links TRBV7-2 with TRBJ2-3; D may be TRBD1 (6 bases). Germline values: CDR1 SGHTA, CDR2 FQGNSA. Trimming removed 4 bases from V and 6 bases from J, with 11 bases in between. The CDR3 loop spans 13 amino acids. The DNA of the CDR3 is TGTGCCAGCAGCTCCTTGAGGGGGGATACGCAGTATTTT. This encodes CASSSLRGDTQYF.

This clone was counted many times. V usage is TRBV5-1 and J usage is TRBJ2-5; 11 positions match TRBD2. V was clipped by 0 bases and J by 4 bases; unmatched bases: 8. Germline CDR1 reads SGHRS; CDR2 reads YFSETQ. The length of the CDR3 is 17 residues. DNA for the CDR3: TGCGCCAGCAGCTTGGCCCTGACTAGCGGGACGGGAGAGACCCAGTACTTC. This sequence encodes CASSLALTSGTGETQYF. The full variable domain, completed using reference TRBV5-1 and TRBJ2-5, is KAGVTQTPRYLIKTRGQQVTLSCSPISGHRSVSWYQQTPGQGLQFLFEYFSETQRNKGNFPGRFSGRQFSNSRSEMNVSTLELGDSALYLCASSLALTSGTGETQYFGPGTRLLVL.

In this sample, this clone turned up many times. This chain links TRBV29-1 with TRBJ2-3; a weak D match, TRBD1 (5 bases). Trimming removed 2 bases at V and 4 bases at J, with 13 bases between. Germline CDR1 and CDR2: SQVTM and ANQGSEA. The length of the CDR3 is 14 residues. As DNA, the CDR3 is TGCAGCGTTGAATCAGGGATGGTATCAGATACGCAGTATTTT. It is translated as CSVESGMVSDTQYF.

This clone was detected many times. The J gene is TRBJ2-7, the V gene TRBV4-2; TRBD2 matches 9 bases. Germline V gene lookup returns CDR1 LGHNA and CDR2 YNFKEQ. This CDR3 has 17 amino acids. V was pared by 3 bases and J by 0 bases, with 9 bases of the junction left unmatched. CDR3: CASSQPGLAESSYEQYF. CDR3 bases: TGTGCCAGCAGCCAGCCGGGACTAGCTGAGAGCTCCTACGAGCAGTACTTC.

This clone came up many times. The V gene is TRBV27, the J gene TRBJ2-3; D ambiguous. CDR3 length: 14 amino acids. V lost 4 bases, J lost 1 base, and 9 bases lay in between. Germline V CDR1 and CDR2: MNHEY, SMNVEV (reference sequence). The CDR3 reads CASSSRGRTDTQYF. The DNA of the CDR3 is TGTGCCAGCAGTTCGCGCGGCCGCACAGATACGCAGTATTTT.

This clone has ten or more counts. The rearrangement uses TRBV4-3 and TRBJ2-1; 9 bases align to TRBD2. CDR3 size: 16 residues. Germline V gives CDR1 LGHNA, CDR2 YSLEER. Trimming cost V 1 base and J 5 bases; bases outside gene matches: 6. Here the CDR3 DNA reads TGCGCCAGCAGCCAAGGGAACCCTAGCGGGGACAATGAGCAGTTCTTC. This encodes CASSQGNPSGDNEQFF.

This clone was seen at least ten times. The CDR3 here is CASSPIGGQGEGGYTF. The CDR3 bases are TGTGCCAGTAGTCCAATAGGGGGACAGGGCGAAGGCGGCTACACCTTC. V usage is TRBV19 and J usage is TRBJ1-2, with 9 bases aligning to TRBD1. From germline, CDR1 is LNHDA and CDR2 SQIVND (reference sequence). The CDR3 length is 16 residues. The V gene end was trimmed by 5 bases and the J gene end by 8 bases; junction bases not matched to a gene: 15.

This clone was seen repeatedly, ten times or more. The V gene is TRBV27, the J gene TRBJ2-7; no clear D gene. This CDR3 region has 13 residues. The V end lost 2 bases, the J end lost 0 bases, and 5 bases lay between the germline ends. Germline V gene sequence: CDR1 MNHEY, CDR2 SMNVEV (reference sequence). In nucleotides, the CDR3 is TGTGCCAGCAGTTTAAGCGTCTCCTACGAGCAGTACTTC. It specifies CASSLSVSYEQYF.

This clone was picked up many times. The V call is TRBV6-5, the J call TRBJ2-2, with TRBD1 as a possible D gene (6 bases). The CDR3 is 14 amino acids. Germline V CDR1 and CDR2: MNHEY, SVGAGI. V lost 5 bases to trimming and J lost 6 bases, with 13 bases between them. For the CDR3, the DNA is TGTGCCAGCAGTGGGGGCGGTAGGGCCGGGGAGCTGTTTTTT. This gives the protein CASSGGGRAGELFF.

This clone appeared many times. The chain is built from TRBV11-3 and TRBJ2-1; D possibly corresponds to TRBD2 (6 bases). The CDR3 is 20 residues long. From germline, CDR1 is SGHNT and CDR2 YENEEA. V was trimmed by 0 bases and J by 5 bases, leaving 26 bases between them. The CDR3 sequence: CASSLEGPPYGSWLDNEQFF. CDR3 DNA: TGTGCCAGCAGCTTAGAGGGACCGCCGTACGGGAGTTGGCTTGACAATGAGCAGTTCTTC. Full variable domain (missing parts from reference TRBV11-3 and TRBJ2-1): EAGVVQSPRYKIIEKKQPVAFWCNPISGHNTLYWYLQNLGQGPELLIRYENEEAVDDSQLPKDRFSAERLKGVDSTLKIQPAELGDSAVYLCASSLEGPPYGSWLDNEQFFGPGTRLTVL.

This clone appeared many times. The chain links TRBV13 to TRBJ2-4; weak D call: TRBD1 (6 bases). Germline-derived CDR1 and CDR2 are PRHDT and FYEKMQ (reference sequence). The CDR3 extends over 14 amino acids. The germline V and J ends were trimmed by 5 bases and 5 bases, with 13 bases remaining between them. CDR3 nucleotide sequence: TGTGCCAGCAGCCTGGGACAAGACCAAAACATTCAGTACTTC. Translating gives CASSLGQDQNIQYF.

This clone was seen repeatedly, ten times or more. The CDR3 DNA follows: TGTGCCTGGAGTCGACAGGGGATGGGTGAGCAGTTCTTC. Translation gives CAWSRQGMGEQFF. This chain links TRBV30 with TRBJ2-1; 8 positions match TRBD1. Germline CDR1 is GTSNPN and CDR2 is SVGIG (reference sequence). The length of the CDR3 is 13 residues. The trim removed 2 bases at V and 9 bases at J, leaving 6 bases unmatched.

Many counts were recorded for this clone. The chain joins TRBV27 to TRBJ2-3; 7 bases are a match to TRBD2. V shed 4 bases and J 1 base; nucleotides not matched to a gene: 2. The CDR3 is 14 amino acids. Germline V gene lookup returns CDR1 MNHEY and CDR2 SMNVEV (reference sequence). CDR3 DNA: TGTGCCAGCAGTTACGGGAGGCGCACAGATACGCAGTATTTT. This translates into CASSYGRRTDTQYF.

At least ten counts were recorded for this clone. The chain is built from TRBV5-4 and TRBJ2-5; 11 bases are shared with TRBD2. Trimming removed 3 bases from V and 5 bases from J; junction bases left unmatched: 18. The CDR3 contains 19 residues. Per germline, CDR1 SGHNT and CDR2 YYREEE (reference sequence). This chain's CDR3 is CASSSRGLVAGGRRETQYF. As DNA, the CDR3 is TGTGCCAGCAGCTCGAGAGGGTTAGTAGCGGGAGGGAGACGTGAGACCCAGTACTTC.

This clone showed up many times. V usage is TRBV28 and J usage is TRBJ1-5, with 8 bases matching TRBD1. Germline assignment: CDR1 MDHEN and CDR2 SYDVKM. J lost 11 bases, V lost 4 bases, and 16 bases had no gene match. This CDR3 region has 16 residues. In DNA form, the CDR3 reads TGTGCCAGCAGTTCCTGGGGGCGCAGGGGGCCTTCGACCCAGCATTTT. This translates into CASSSWGRRGPSTQHF.